These 28 T cell receptor beta chains originate from one sample sequenced in a study of tumor and adjacent non-tumor tissue in lung cancer. A modified ARM-PCR protocol with three rounds of nested PCR amplified TCRbeta. TCRdb redid the calling of the multiplex PCR reads with MiXCR, one entry per CDR3 protein. Of 98,000 or so distinct CDR3 sequences in the sample, 80% are singletons; the top ten hold about 30%. This sample's RNA came from whole unsorted tissue. The normal lung tissue was taken more than 3 cm from the tumor edge. The sequencing sample was made of distant non-tumor lung tissue. The source of these receptors is a man aged 55 to 69 with small cell lung cancer.

Turning to this clonotype: A read error is likely, as this CDR3 ends without the conserved phenylalanine or tryptophan. This rearrangement joins TRBV29-1 to TRBJ2-1, with 7 bases lining up with TRBD1. CDR1 and CDR2 (germline): SQVTM, ANQGSEA. CDR3 length: 15 amino acids. The CDR3 region is CSASGTASSYNEQFS. DNA of the CDR3: TGCAGCGCCTCCGGGACAGCGAGCTCCTATAATGAGCAGTTCTCC.

The count of this clonotype is one. Being one base from a much bigger clone, this may be a read error. The chain combines TRBV20-1 with TRBJ2-5; 7 nucleotides line up with TRBD2. This CDR3 region has 16 residues. Germline CDR1 and CDR2: DFQATT and SNEGSKA (reference sequence). CDR3 protein: CRASPLLAGEQETQYF. DNA of the CDR3: TGCAGAGCTAGCCCCCTTCTGGCGGGGGAACAAGAGACCCAGTACTTC.

This clonotype has only one observation. The chain has TRBV29-1 and TRBJ2-5; 9 bases fit TRBD2. The ends lost 4 bases at V and 3 bases at J; junction bases unmatched: 9. The CDR3 is made up of 15 amino acids. Germline V gene lookup returns CDR1 SQVTM and CDR2 ANQGSEA. CDR3 residues: CSVVGVAGEEETQYF. The CDR3 region has the DNA TGCAGCGTTGTAGGAGTAGCGGGAGAGGAAGAGACCCAGTACTTC.

Of note for this clonotype: At one boundary the junction diverges from the germline segment, which might be a read error. The gene calls are TRBV29-1 and TRBJ2-7, with TRBD1 matching 7 bases. CDR1 is SQVTM and CDR2 is ANQGSEA in the germline V gene. The CDR3 length is 13 residues. CDR3 sequence: CSGIDRARDEHYF. The DNA for the CDR3 is TGCAGCGGAATTGACAGGGCTCGGGACGAGCACTACTTC.

V gene TRBV12-3 or TRBV12-4 combines with J gene TRBJ1-1, with D possibly TRBD1 on 5 matching bases. The CDR3 contains 14 residues. V lost 9 bases, J lost 5 bases, and 19 bases lay in between. The CDR3 reads CASSPRSGLTEAFF. The CDR3 DNA follows: TGTGCCAGTAGTCCCCGGTCAGGGCTTACTGAAGCTTTCTTT.

Notes on this clonotype: A read error is likely, as this CDR3 ends without the conserved phenylalanine or tryptophan. The chain couples TRBV20-1 to TRBJ2-3; 12 bases are a match to TRBD2. Germline V gene sequence: CDR1 DFQATT, CDR2 SNEGSKA (reference sequence). The CDR3 is 15 amino acids. J lost 6 bases, V lost 0 bases, and 4 bases had no gene match. CDR3 residues: CSAREASGGGDTQYC. In nucleotides, the CDR3 is TGCAGTGCTAGAGAGGCTAGCGGGGGGGGGGATACGCAGTATTGT.

This clonotype was observed many times. The CDR3 nucleotides read TGTGCCAGCAGCCGCGACAGGGACAACACCGGGGAGCTGTTTTTT. Amino acids: CASSRDRDNTGELFF. The V and J genes are TRBV7-3 and TRBJ2-2; 7 bases fit TRBD1. V trimming: 5 bases; J trimming: 2 bases; junction bases outside the gene matches: 5. The V gene's germline CDR1 is SGHTA and CDR2 FQGTGA. This CDR3 spans 15 amino acids.

Comments on this clonotype: One end of the junction fails to match germline, which may point to a read error. The CDR3 region has the DNA TGTGTCAGCAGCTTAGGCTGGACAGATACGCAATATTTT. It translates to CVSSLGWTDTQYF. V is TRBV11-2 and J is TRBJ2-3; a possible D gene is TRBD1 (6 bases). This CDR3 is 13 amino acids long. CDR1 and CDR2 (germline): SGHAT, FQNNGV.

This clonotype counts as medium-sized. This chain uses TRBV11-2 with TRBJ2-7; D may correspond to TRBD1 or TRBD2 (5 bases each). The CDR3 runs 14 residues. V shed 3 bases and J shed 4 bases, with 13 bases lying between them. The germline V gene encodes CDR1 SGHAT and CDR2 FQNNGV. CDR3 amino acids: CASSLNQGPYEQYV. The CDR3 bases are TGTGCCAGCAGCTTGAACCAGGGACCTTACGAGCAGTACGTC.

With respect to this clonotype: The CDR3 does not end in the conserved phenylalanine or tryptophan, so this is likely a read error. This chain links TRBV20-1 with TRBJ2-7; 7 nucleotides agree with TRBD2. Trimming at V came to 5 bases and at J to 0 bases, leaving 4 bases not matched to a gene. In germline, CDR1 is DFQATT, CDR2 SNEGSKA (reference sequence). The CDR3 has 13 amino acids. The CDR3 DNA reads TGCAGTGCTTGCGGGGGAAGCTCCTACGAGCAGTACTTA. This translates into CSACGGSSYEQYL.

Comments on this clonotype: The missing conserved phenylalanine or tryptophan at the end of this CDR3 makes a read error likely. The rearrangement uses TRBV4-1 and TRBJ2-7; possibly TRBD1 for D (5 bases). Germline V CDR1 and CDR2: MGHRA, YSYEKL. The CDR3 covers 13 residues. CDR3 protein: CVSSFDRHYEQYI. The CDR3 DNA sequence: TGCGTCAGCAGTTTCGACAGACACTACGAGCAGTACATC.

V and J are TRBV5-1 and TRBJ1-5, with TRBD1 matching over 7 bases. V dropped 4 bases and J dropped 3; count of bases not matched to a gene: 4. The length of the CDR3 is 14 residues. The germline V gene encodes CDR1 SGHRS and CDR2 YFSETQ. The CDR3 loop is CASSPGTDNQPQHF. CDR3 nucleotides: TGCGCCAGCAGCCCAGGGACAGACAATCAGCCCCAGCATTTT.

As regards this clonotype: A read error may account for a junction end that differs from germline. This chain uses TRBV5-4 with TRBJ1-6; D is uncertain. The CDR3 length is 14 residues. Germline V gives CDR1 SGHNT, CDR2 YYREEE (reference sequence). The CDR3, as DNA: TGTGCCAACAGCCCTGAGATGGGAAGATTCCCCCTCCACTTT. Translating gives CANSPEMGRFPLHF. Using reference TRBV5-4 and TRBJ1-6 for the parts outside the CDR3, the full variable domain is ETGVTQSPTHLIKTRGQQVTLRCSSQSGHNTVSWYQQALGQGPQFIFQYYREEENGRGNFPPRFSGLQFPNYSSELNVNALELDDSALYLCANSPEMGRFPLHFGNGTRLTVT.

A remark on this clonotype: Because it lacks the conserved phenylalanine or tryptophan at the end, this CDR3 is likely a read error. The chain recombines TRBV4-1 with TRBJ2-5; D uncertain. The CDR3 covers 13 residues. With 4 bases removed from V and 9 bases from J, the gap between germline ends came to 15 bases. CDR1 and CDR2 (germline): MGHRA, YSYEKL. DNA for the CDR3: TGCGCCAGCAGCCCGGTAGCTATGAAGTCCCAGTACCTC. As protein: CASSPVAMKSQYL.

This clonotype was seen a few times. A much larger clone lies one base from this, so it may be a read error. The chain couples TRBV6-1 to TRBJ1-5; no clear D. This CDR3 spans 14 amino acids. CDR1 is MNHNS and CDR2 is SASEGT in the germline V gene. The DNA of the CDR3 is TGTGCCAGCAGTGAACGAGGCAGCTATCAGTCCCAGCATTTT. Its protein is CASSERGSYQSQHF.

The chain uses TRBV7-9 and TRBJ2-7; TRBD2 is a possible D gene (5 bases). The CDR3 has 12 residues. Germline-derived CDR1 and CDR2 are SEHNR and FQNEAQ (reference sequence). CDR3 loop: CASSLGAYQQYV. DNA of the CDR3: TGTGCCAGCAGCTTGGGAGCCTACCAGCAGTACGTC.

This clonotype was found a few times. One end of the junction does not line up with germline, which may come from a read error. CDR3 nucleotides: TGTAGTGCTGTTCGGACTAGCGGGAGTGATGAGCAGTTCTTC. Amino acids: CSAVRTSGSDEQFF. The chain recombines TRBV20-1 with TRBJ2-1; 13 bases are a match to TRBD2. The CDR3 has 14 residues. CDR1 is DFQATT and CDR2 is SNEGSKA in the germline V gene (reference sequence).

About this clonotype: The junction and the germline gene differ at one end; a read error may be behind it. The gene calls are TRBV6-5 and TRBJ2-1, with TRBD2 identical over 11 bases. The CDR3 totals 17 residues. Per the germline V gene, CDR1 is MNHEY and CDR2 is SVGAGI. The CDR3 region has the DNA TGTGCCAGCAGTCACTCGATCTGGGGACTAGCGGAGAATGAGCAGTTCTTT. Translating it yields CASSHSIWGLAENEQFF.

This clonotype was counted once. Mismatch with germline at one junction end may stem from a read error. The CDR3 here is CSVEGPKNTKAFF. The CDR3 DNA reads as TGCAGCGTTGAAGGACCCAAGAACACTAAAGCTTTCTTT. The V gene is TRBV29-1, the J gene TRBJ1-1, with no clear D. In germline, CDR1 is SQVTM, CDR2 ANQGSEA. The CDR3 runs 13 residues.

The rearrangement links TRBV6-2 or TRBV6-3 to TRBJ2-7, with TRBD1 matching over 11 bases. The CDR3 consists of 18 residues. The ends lost 5 bases at V and 3 bases at J; junction bases unmatched: 15. Germline assignment: CDR1 MNHEY and CDR2 SVGEGT. The CDR3 reads CASSHSFVDGTGGYEQYF. CDR3 DNA sequence: TGTGCCAGCAGTCACAGTTTTGTTGACGGGACAGGGGGCTACGAGCAGTACTTC.

Concerning this clonotype: Mismatch with germline at one junction end may stem from a read error. V and J are TRBV12-3 or TRBV12-4 and TRBJ2-6; 9 bases fit TRBD1. This CDR3 is 14 amino acids long. CDR3 protein: CASGTGPGANVLTF. The CDR3 DNA sequence: TGTGCCAGCGGGACAGGGCCTGGAGCCAACGTCCTGACTTTC.

This chain connects TRBV29-1 to TRBJ2-5; possible D gene TRBD2, 5 bases. The germline V gene encodes CDR1 SQVTM and CDR2 ANQGSEA. V was cut by 3 bases and J by 8 bases, with 16 bases left in between. There are 13 residues in the CDR3. CDR3 loop: CSVEGLARDTQYF. As DNA, the CDR3 is TGCAGCGTTGAGGGCCTAGCAAGGGATACCCAGTACTTC.

The chain couples TRBV5-5 to TRBJ2-7; D remains unclear. V was cut by 6 bases and J by 3 bases, with 16 bases left in between. CDR3 length: 14 amino acids. The V gene's germline CDR1 is SGHKS and CDR2 YYEKEE (reference sequence). The DNA for the CDR3 is TGTGCCAGCATCCCGGTACAGCATCTCTACGAGCAGTACGTC. It codes for CASIPVQHLYEQYV.

As for this clonotype: Germline and junction disagree at one end, which may indicate a read error. V gene TRBV5-1 combines with J gene TRBJ2-3; D is unclear. The length of the CDR3 is 12 residues. The germline V gene encodes CDR1 SGHRS and CDR2 YFSETQ. CDR3 residues: CASSLVSDTHYF. CDR3 DNA sequence: TGCGCCAGCAGCTTAGTATCAGATACGCATTATTTT.

Details on this clonotype: Being one base from a much bigger clone, this may be a read error. This chain links TRBV5-5 with TRBJ2-1, with TRBD2 identical over 10 bases. The germline gives CDR1 SGHKS, CDR2 YYEKEE (reference sequence). The J segment lost 8 bases and the V segment lost 4 bases, leaving 12 bases of the junction unmatched. There are 16 residues in the CDR3. The CDR3, as DNA: TGTGCCAGCAGCCAGGGACCAGCGGGAGGGTACTATGAGCAGTTCTTC. Translation: CASSQGPAGGYYEQFF.

This clonotype was recorded at least ten times. J is TRBJ2-7 and V is TRBV20-1; D might be TRBD1 or TRBD2, each matching 5 bases. The length of the CDR3 is 19 residues. V shed 1 base and J shed 2 bases, with 27 bases lying between them. Germline lookup yields CDR1 DFQATT and CDR2 SNEGSKA (reference sequence). This CDR3 reads CSARARDRDLNHFTYEQYF. For the CDR3, the DNA is TGCAGTGCTAGAGCCCGAGACCGGGACCTCAACCATTTTACCTACGAGCAGTACTTC.

CDR3 sequence reads: CASSLDGDRVNTEAFF. As DNA, the CDR3 is TGTGCCAGCAGCTTAGATGGGGACAGGGTGAACACTGAAGCTTTCTTT. This sequence joins TRBV11-3 and TRBJ1-1, with 9 bases matching TRBD1. Germline assignment: CDR1 SGHNT and CDR2 YENEEA. This CDR3 comprises 16 residues. V gave up 0 bases and J gave up 0 bases; unmatched junction bases: 2. Variable domain in full (rest from reference TRBV11-3 and TRBJ1-1): EAGVVQSPRYKIIEKKQPVAFWCNPISGHNTLYWYLQNLGQGPELLIRYENEEAVDDSQLPKDRFSAERLKGVDSTLKIQPAELGDSAVYLCASSLDGDRVNTEAFFGQGTRLTVV.

Regarding this clonotype: The junction departs from the called germline gene at one end, perhaps through a read error. V usage is TRBV11-2 and J usage is TRBJ2-3; the D gene is possibly TRBD2 (5 bases). Germline V CDR1 and CDR2: SGHAT, FQNNGV. The CDR3 length is 14 residues. The CDR3 nucleotides read TGTGCCAGCGGCTTAGTTCTGAGGGCAGATACGCAGTATTTT. This translates into CASGLVLRADTQYF. The whole variable domain, remainder taken from reference TRBV11-2 and TRBJ2-3, is EAGVAQSPRYKIIEKRQSVAFWCNPISGHATLYWYQQILGQGPKLLIQFQNNGVVDDSQLPKDRFSAERLKGVDSTLKIQPAKLEDSAVYLCASGLVLRADTQYFGPGTRLTVL.